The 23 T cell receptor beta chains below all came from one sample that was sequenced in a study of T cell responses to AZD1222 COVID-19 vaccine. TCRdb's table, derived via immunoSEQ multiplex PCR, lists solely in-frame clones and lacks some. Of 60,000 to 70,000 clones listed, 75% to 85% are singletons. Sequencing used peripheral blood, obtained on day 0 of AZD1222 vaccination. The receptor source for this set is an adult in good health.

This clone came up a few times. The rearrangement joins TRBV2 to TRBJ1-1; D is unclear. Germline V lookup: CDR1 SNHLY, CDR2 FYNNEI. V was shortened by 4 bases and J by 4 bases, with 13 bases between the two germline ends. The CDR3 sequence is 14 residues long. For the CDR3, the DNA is TGTGCCAGCAGTGTTGGCCGCCGCGCCACTGAAGCTTTCTTT. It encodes CASSVGRRATEAFF. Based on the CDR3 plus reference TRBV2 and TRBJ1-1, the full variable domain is EPEVTQTPSHQVTQMGQEVILRCVPISNHLYFYWYRQILGQKVEFLVSFYNNEISEKSEIFDDQFSVERPDGSNFTLKIRSTKLEDSAMYFCASSVGRRATEAFFGQGTRLTVV.

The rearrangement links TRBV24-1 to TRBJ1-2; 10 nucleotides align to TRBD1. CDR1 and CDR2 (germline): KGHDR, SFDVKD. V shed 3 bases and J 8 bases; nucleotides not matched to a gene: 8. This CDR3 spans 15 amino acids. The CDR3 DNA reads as TGTGCCACCAGTGATACCCGACAGGGGGCCGGAGGCTACACCTTC. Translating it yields CATSDTRQGAGGYTF.

CDR3 sequence reads: CAISEGWPEQYF. DNA for the CDR3: TGTGCCATCAGTGAGGGATGGCCCGAGCAGTACTTC. The chain uses TRBV10-3 and TRBJ2-7; D uncertain. CDR3 size: 12 residues. CDR1 and CDR2 (germline): ENHRY, SYGVKD. The germline V and J ends were trimmed by 2 bases and 6 bases, with 8 bases remaining between them.

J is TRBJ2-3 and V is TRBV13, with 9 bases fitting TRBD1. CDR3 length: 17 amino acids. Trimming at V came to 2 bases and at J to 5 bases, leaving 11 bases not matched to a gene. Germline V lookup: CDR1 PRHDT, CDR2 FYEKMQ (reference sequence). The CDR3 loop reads CASSLNVRTGDVDTQYF. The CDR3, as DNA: TGTGCCAGCAGCTTAAACGTAAGGACAGGGGATGTAGATACGCAGTATTTT.

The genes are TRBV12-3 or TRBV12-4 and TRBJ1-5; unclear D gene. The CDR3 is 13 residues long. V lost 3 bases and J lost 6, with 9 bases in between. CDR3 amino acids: CASSFLEGQPQHF. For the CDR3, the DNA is TGTGCCAGCAGTTTCCTGGAGGGTCAGCCCCAGCATTTT.

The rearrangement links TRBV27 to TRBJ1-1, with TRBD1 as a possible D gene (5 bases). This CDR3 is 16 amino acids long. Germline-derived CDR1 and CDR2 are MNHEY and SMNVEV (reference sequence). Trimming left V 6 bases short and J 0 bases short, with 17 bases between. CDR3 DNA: TGTGCCAGCAGACCTACCCGCGGGGGGATGAACACTGAAGCTTTCTTT. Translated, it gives CASRPTRGGMNTEAFF.

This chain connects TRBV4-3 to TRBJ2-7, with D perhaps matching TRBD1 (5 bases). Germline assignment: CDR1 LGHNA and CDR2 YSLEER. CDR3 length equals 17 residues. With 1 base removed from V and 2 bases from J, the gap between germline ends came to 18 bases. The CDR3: CASSQAPGKSTPYEQYF. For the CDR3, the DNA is TGCGCCAGCAGCCAAGCCCCAGGGAAGTCTACCCCCTACGAGCAGTACTTC.

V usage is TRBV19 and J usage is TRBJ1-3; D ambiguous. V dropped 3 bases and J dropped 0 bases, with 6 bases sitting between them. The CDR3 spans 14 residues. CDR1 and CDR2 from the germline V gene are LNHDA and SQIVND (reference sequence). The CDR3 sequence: CASSIPYSGNTIYF. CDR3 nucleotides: TGTGCCAGTAGTATCCCGTACTCTGGAAACACCATATATTTT.

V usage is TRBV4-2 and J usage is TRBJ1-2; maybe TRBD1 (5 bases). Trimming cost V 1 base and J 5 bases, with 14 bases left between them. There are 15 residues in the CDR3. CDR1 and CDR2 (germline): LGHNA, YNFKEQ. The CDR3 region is CASSQAEGRGYGYTF. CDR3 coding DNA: TGTGCCAGCAGCCAAGCAGAGGGGCGAGGATATGGCTACACCTTC.

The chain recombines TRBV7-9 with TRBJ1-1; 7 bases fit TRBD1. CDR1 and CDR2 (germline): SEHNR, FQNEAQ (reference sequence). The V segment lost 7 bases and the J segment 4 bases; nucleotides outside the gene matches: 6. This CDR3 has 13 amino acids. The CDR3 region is CASTRQGGTEAFF. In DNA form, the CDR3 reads TGTGCCAGCACTCGACAGGGTGGCACTGAAGCTTTCTTT.

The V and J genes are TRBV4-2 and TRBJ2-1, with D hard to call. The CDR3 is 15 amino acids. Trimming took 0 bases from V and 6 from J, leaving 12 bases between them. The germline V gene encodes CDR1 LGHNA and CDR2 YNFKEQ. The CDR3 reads CASSQDSKGGNEQFF. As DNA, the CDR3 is TGTGCCAGCAGCCAAGATAGCAAGGGCGGCAATGAGCAGTTCTTC.

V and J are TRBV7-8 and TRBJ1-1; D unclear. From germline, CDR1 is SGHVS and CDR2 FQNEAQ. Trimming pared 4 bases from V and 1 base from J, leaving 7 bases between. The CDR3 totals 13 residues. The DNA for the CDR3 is TGTGCCAGCAGCTCACTCCGGAACACTGAAGCTTTCTTT. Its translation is CASSSLRNTEAFF.

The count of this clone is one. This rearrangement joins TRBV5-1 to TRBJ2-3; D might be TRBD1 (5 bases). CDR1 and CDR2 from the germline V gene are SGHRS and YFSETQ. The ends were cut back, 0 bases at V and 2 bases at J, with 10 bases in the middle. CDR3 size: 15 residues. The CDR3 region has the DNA TGCGCCAGCAGCTTGGGCAGGGATCCCACAGATACGCAGTATTTT. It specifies CASSLGRDPTDTQYF.

For the CDR3, the DNA is TGTGCCAGCAGTCCATCCCGGCGGGTTCCCGGGGAGCTGTTTTTT. It codes for CASSPSRRVPGELFF. The chain employs TRBV5-4 and TRBJ2-2, with D possibly matching TRBD2 (5 bases). The CDR3 has 15 amino acids. V lost 5 bases and J lost 6, with 17 bases in between. The germline gives CDR1 SGHNT, CDR2 YYREEE (reference sequence).

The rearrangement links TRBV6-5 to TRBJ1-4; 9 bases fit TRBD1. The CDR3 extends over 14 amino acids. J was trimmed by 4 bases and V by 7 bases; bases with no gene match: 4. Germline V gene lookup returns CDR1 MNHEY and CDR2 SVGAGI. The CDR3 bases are TGTGCCAGCATCCAGACAGGGGGTAATGAAAAACTGTTTTTT. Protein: CASIQTGGNEKLFF.

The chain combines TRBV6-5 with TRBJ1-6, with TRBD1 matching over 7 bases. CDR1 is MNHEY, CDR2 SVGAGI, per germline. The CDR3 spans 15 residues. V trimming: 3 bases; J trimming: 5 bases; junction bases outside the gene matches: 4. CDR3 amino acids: CASSYSDRDNSPLHF. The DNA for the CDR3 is TGTGCCAGCAGTTATTCCGACAGGGATAATTCACCCCTCCACTTT.

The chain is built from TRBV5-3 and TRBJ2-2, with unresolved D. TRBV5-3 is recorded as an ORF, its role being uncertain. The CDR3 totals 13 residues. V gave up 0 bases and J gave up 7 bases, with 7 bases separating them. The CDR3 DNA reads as TGTGCCAGAAGCTTGGGGAAAGGCGGGGAGCTGTTTTTT. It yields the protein CARSLGKGGELFF.

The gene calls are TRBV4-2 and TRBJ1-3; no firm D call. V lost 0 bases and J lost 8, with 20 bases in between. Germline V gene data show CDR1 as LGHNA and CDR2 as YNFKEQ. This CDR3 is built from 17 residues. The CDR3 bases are TGTGCCAGCAGCCAAGATCCCCAGCCGTTACCTGGGGACACCATATATTTT. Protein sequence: CASSQDPQPLPGDTIYF.

In DNA form, the CDR3 reads TGTGCCAGCAGCTCGGACCGTCTAGGCTCAGATACGCAGTATTTT. It codes for CASSSDRLGSDTQYF. The gene calls are TRBV7-9 and TRBJ2-3; no clear D. The CDR3 runs 15 residues. The V end lost 4 bases, the J end lost 4 bases, and 15 bases lay between the germline ends. Germline assignment: CDR1 SEHNR and CDR2 FQNEAQ (reference sequence).

The CDR3 reads CASSPDRGTDTQYF. Here the CDR3 DNA reads TGTGCCAGCAGCCCGGACAGGGGTACAGATACGCAGTATTTT. This chain uses TRBV5-6 with TRBJ2-3; 9 bases are shared with TRBD1. V lost 4 bases, J lost 3 bases, and 3 bases stayed unmatched. The CDR3 covers 14 residues. Germline V gene data show CDR1 as SGHDT and CDR2 as YYEEEE.

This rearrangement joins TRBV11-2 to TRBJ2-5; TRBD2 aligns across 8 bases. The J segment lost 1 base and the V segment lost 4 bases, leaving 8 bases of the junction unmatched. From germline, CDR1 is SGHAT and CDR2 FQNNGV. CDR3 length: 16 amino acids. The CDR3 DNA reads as TGTGCCAGCAGCTGGAGTAGCGGGGACCTCCAAGAGACCCAGTACTTC. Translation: CASSWSSGDLQETQYF.

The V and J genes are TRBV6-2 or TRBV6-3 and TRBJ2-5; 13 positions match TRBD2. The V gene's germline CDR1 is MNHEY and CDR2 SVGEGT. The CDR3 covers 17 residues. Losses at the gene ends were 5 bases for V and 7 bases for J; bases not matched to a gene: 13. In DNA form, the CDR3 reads TGTGCCAGCAGTCACCCAGGACTAGCGGGGGCCTCAGGGACCCAGTACTTC. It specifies CASSHPGLAGASGTQYF.

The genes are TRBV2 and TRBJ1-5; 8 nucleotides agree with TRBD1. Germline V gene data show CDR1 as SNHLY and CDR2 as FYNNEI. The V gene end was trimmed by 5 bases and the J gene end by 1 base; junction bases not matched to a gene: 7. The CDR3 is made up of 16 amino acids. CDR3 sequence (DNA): TGTGCCAGCAGTTCTCAGGGGGCGAGGAGCAATCAGCCCCAGCATTTT. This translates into CASSSQGARSNQPQHF.